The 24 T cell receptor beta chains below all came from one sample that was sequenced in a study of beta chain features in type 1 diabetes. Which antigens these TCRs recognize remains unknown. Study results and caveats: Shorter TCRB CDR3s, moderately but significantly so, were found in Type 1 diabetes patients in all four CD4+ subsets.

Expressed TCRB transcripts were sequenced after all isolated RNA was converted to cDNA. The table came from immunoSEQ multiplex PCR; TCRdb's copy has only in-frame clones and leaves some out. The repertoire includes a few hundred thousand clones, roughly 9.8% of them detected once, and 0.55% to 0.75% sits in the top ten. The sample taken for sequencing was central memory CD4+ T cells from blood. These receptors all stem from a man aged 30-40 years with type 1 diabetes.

The CDR3 here is CASSFTVSYEQYF. CDR3 bases: TGTGCCAGCAGTTTTACGGTCTCCTACGAGCAGTACTTC. This chain connects TRBV28 to TRBJ2-7; D not certain. Between the trimmed V and J ends, which lost 3 bases and 0 bases, there was a span of 6 bases. The CDR3 extends over 13 amino acids. Germline lookup yields CDR1 MDHEN and CDR2 SYDVKM.

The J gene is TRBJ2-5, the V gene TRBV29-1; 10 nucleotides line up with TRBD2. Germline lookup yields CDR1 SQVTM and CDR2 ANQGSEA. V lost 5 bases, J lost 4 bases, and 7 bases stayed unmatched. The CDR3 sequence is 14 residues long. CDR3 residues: CSVSSSGGGETQYF. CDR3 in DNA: TGCAGCGTTTCCTCTAGCGGGGGCGGAGAGACCCAGTACTTC.

The CDR3 DNA reads TGCGCCAGCAGTGAAGGACAGAACCCAGGGGAGACCCAGTACTTC. It translates to CASSEGQNPGETQYF. The genes are TRBV10-1 and TRBJ2-5, with TRBD1 as a possible D gene (6 bases). Germline loops: CDR1 WNHNN, CDR2 SYGVQD (reference sequence). Trimming cost V 3 bases and J 5 bases, with 16 bases left between them. The CDR3 loop spans 15 amino acids.

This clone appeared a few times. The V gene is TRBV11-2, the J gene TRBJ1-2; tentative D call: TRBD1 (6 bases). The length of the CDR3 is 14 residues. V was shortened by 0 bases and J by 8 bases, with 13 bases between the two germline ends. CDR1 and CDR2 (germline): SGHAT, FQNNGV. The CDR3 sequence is CASSLDYRVMGYTF. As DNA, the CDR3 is TGTGCCAGCAGCTTAGACTACAGGGTTATGGGCTACACCTTC.

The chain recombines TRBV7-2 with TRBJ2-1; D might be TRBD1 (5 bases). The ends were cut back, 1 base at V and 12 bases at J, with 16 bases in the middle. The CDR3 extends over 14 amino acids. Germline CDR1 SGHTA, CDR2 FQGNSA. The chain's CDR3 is CASSLDFQGRVQFF. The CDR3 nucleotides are TGTGCCAGCAGCTTAGATTTCCAGGGAAGAGTGCAGTTCTTC.

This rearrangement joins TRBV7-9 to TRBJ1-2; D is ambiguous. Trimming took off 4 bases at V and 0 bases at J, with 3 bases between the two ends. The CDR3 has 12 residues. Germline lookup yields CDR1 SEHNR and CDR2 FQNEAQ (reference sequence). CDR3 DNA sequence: TGTGCCAGCAGCTACTCTAACTATGGCTACACCTTC. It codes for CASSYSNYGYTF.

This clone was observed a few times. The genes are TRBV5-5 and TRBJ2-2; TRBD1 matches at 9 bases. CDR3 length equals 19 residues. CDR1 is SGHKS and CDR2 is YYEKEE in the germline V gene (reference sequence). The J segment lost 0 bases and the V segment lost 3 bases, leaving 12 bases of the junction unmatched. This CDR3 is CASSSTGTGTLANTGELFF. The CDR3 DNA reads TGTGCCAGCAGCTCCACCGGGACAGGGACCCTCGCGAACACCGGGGAGCTGTTTTTT.

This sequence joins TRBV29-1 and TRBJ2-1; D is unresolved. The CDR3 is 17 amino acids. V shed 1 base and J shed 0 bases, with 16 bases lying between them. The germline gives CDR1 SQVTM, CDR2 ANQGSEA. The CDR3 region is CSVEGSEGRSSYNEQFF. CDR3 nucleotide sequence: TGCAGCGTTGAAGGGTCCGAAGGGCGGAGCTCCTACAATGAGCAGTTCTTC.

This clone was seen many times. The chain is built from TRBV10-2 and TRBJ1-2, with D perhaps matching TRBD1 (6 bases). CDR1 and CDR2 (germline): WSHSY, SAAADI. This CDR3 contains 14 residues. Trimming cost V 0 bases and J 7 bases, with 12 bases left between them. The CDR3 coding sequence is TGCGCCAGCAGTGAGTCCCGACAGGTGTCTGGCTACACCTTC. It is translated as CASSESRQVSGYTF.

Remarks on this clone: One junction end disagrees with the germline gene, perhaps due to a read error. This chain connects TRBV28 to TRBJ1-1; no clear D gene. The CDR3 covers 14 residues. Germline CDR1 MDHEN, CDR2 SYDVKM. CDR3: CASSLFAQNTEAFF. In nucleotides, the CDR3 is TGTGCCAGCAGCTTATTCGCACAGAACACTGAAGCTTTCTTT. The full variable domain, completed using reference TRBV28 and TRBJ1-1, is DVKVTQSSRYLVKRTGEKVFLECVQDMDHENMFWYRQDPGLGLRLIYFSYDVKMKEKGDIPEGYSVSREKKERFSLILESASTNQTSMYLCASSLFAQNTEAFFGQGTRLTVV.

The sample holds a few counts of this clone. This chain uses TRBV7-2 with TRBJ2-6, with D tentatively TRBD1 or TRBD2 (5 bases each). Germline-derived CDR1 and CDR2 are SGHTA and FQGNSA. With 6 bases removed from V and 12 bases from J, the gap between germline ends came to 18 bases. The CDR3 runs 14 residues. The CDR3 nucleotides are TGTGCCAGCAGTCCCTACTTGTTCGGGGCCGTCCTGACTTTC. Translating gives CASSPYLFGAVLTF.

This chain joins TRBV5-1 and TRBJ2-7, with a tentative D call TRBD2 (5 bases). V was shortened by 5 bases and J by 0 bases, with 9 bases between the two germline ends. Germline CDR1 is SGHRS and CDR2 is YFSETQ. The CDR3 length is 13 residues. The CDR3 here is CASSWESSYEQYF. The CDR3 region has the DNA TGCGCCAGCAGTTGGGAGAGCTCCTACGAGCAGTACTTC. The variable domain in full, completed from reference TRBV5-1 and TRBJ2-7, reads KAGVTQTPRYLIKTRGQQVTLSCSPISGHRSVSWYQQTPGQGLQFLFEYFSETQRNKGNFPGRFSGRQFSNSRSEMNVSTLELGDSALYLCASSWESSYEQYFGPGTRLTVT.

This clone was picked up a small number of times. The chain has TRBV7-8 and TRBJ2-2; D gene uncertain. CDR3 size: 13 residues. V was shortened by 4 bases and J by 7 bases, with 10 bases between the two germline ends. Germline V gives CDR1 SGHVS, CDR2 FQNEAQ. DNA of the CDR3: TGTGCCAGCAGCTCCTACATGGACGGGGAGCTGTTTTTT. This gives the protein CASSSYMDGELFF.

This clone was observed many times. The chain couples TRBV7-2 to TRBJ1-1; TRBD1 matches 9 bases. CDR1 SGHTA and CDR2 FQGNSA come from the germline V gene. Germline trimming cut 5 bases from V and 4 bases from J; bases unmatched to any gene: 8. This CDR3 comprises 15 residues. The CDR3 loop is CASSLGQGLSTEAFF. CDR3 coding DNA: TGTGCCAGCAGCCTGGGACAGGGCCTAAGCACTGAAGCTTTCTTT.

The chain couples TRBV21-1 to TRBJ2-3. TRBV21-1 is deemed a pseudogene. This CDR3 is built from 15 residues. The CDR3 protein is CASSILPRDTDTQYF. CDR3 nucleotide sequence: TGTGCCAGCAGCATCCTCCCCAGAGACACAGATACGCAGTATTTT.

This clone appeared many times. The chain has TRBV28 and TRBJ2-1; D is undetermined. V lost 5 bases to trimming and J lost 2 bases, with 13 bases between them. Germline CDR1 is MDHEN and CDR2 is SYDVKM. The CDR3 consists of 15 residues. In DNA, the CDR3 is TGTGCCAGCAGTCCGACTTCTACGGCCTACAATGAGCAGTTCTTC. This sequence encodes CASSPTSTAYNEQFF.

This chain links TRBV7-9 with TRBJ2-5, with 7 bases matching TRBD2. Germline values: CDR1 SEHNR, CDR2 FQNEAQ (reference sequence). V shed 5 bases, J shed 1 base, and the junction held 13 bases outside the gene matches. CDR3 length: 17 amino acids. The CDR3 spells CASSPIAGTPAQETQYF. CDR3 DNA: TGTGCCAGCAGCCCCATAGCGGGCACGCCAGCCCAAGAGACCCAGTACTTC.

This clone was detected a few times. CDR3: CASGYWGEETQYF. In DNA form, the CDR3 reads TGTGCTAGTGGATATTGGGGGGAAGAGACCCAGTACTTC. The J gene is TRBJ2-5, the V gene TRBV12-5; D might be TRBD2 (6 bases). The CDR3 contains 13 residues. V was trimmed by 6 bases and J by 3 bases, leaving 11 bases between them. Germline V gene sequence: CDR1 LGHNT, CDR2 FRNRAP.

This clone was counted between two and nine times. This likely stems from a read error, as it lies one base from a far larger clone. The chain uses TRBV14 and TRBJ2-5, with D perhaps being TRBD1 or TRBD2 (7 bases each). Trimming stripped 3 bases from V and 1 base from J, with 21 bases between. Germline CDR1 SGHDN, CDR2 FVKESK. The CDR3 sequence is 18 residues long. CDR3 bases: TGTGCCAGCAGCCAGCTCCAGGGGGGGGCCCCGGGCCAAGAGACCCAGTACTTC. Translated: CASSQLQGGAPGQETQYF.

CDR3 DNA: TGTGCCAGTAGTATGACAGGGGGCGCAGGGTATTTGGACACTGAAGCTTTCTTT. This sequence encodes CASSMTGGAGYLDTEAFF. The chain recombines TRBV19 with TRBJ1-1; TRBD1 matches 10 bases. This CDR3 spans 18 amino acids. The ends lost 3 bases at V and 3 bases at J; junction bases unmatched: 13. The germline V gene has CDR1 LNHDA and CDR2 SQIVND (reference sequence). Variable domain in full (rest from reference TRBV19 and TRBJ1-1): DGGITQSPKYLFRKEGQNVTLSCEQNLNHDAMYWYRQDPGQGLRLIYYSQIVNDFQKGDIAEGYSVSREKKESFPLTVTSAQKNPTAFYLCASSMTGGAGYLDTEAFFGQGTRLTVV.

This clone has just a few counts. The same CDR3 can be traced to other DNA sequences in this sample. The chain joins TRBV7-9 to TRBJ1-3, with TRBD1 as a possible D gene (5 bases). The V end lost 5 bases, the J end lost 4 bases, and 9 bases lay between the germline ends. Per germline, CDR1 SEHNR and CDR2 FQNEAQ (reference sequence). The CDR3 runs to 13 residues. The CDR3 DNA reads TGTGCCAGCAGCCCTGGGGCCGGAAACACCATATATTTT. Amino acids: CASSPGAGNTIYF.

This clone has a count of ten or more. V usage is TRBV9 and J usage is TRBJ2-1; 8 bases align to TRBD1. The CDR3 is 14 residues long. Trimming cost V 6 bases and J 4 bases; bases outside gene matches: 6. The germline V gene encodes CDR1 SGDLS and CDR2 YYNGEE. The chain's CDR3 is CASTRGQAYNEQFF. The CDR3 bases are TGTGCCAGCACCCGGGGACAGGCTTACAATGAGCAGTTCTTC.

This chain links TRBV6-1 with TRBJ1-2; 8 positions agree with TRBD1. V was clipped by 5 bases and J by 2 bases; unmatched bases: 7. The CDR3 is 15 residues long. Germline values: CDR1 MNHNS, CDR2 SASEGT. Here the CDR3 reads CASSTVGQGNYGYTF. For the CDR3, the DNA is TGTGCCAGCAGTACCGTCGGACAGGGAAACTATGGCTACACCTTC.

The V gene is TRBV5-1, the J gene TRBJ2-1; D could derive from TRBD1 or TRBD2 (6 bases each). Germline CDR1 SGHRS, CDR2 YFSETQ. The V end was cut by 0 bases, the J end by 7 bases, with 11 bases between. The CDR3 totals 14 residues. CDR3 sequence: CASSLDREANEQFF. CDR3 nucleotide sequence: TGCGCCAGCAGCTTGGACAGGGAGGCAAATGAGCAGTTCTTC.